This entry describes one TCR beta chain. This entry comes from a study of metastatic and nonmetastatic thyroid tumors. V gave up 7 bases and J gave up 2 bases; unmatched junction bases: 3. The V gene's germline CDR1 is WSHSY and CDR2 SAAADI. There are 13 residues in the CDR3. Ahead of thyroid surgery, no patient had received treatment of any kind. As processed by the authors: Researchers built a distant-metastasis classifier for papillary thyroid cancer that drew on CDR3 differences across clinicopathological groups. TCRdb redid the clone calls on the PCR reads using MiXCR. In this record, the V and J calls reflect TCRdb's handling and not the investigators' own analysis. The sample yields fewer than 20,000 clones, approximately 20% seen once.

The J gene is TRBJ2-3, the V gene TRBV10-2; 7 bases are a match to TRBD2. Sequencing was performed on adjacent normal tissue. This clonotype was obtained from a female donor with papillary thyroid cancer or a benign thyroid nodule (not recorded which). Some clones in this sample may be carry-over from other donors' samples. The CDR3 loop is CASKKRDTDTQYF. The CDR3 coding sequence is TGCGCCAGCAAGAAGCGGGACACAGATACGCAGTATTTT.